The 3 T cell receptor beta chains below come from one sample, sequenced in a study of T cells after yellow fever vaccination. TCRdb re-analysed the 5' RACE reads in MiXCR, keeping a single row per CDR3 protein. The sample records tens of thousands of distinct CDR3 sequences, less than 8.5% being singletons. The sequencing used CD8+ T cells sorted from PBMCs, collected 15 days after the yellow fever booster vaccination. The origin of the receptors is a man aged 25-45 years who received the YFV17D yellow fever vaccine.

As concerns this clonotype: Compared with germline, one end of the junction differs, possibly owing to a read error. This sequence joins TRBV20-1 and TRBJ2-5; D might be TRBD1 or TRBD2, each matching 6 bases. The CDR3 is made up of 12 amino acids. Germline loops: CDR1 DFQATT, CDR2 SNEGSKA (reference sequence). The CDR3 here is CSAPGGGETQCF. The CDR3 DNA sequence: TGCAGTGCCCCCGGGGGCGGGGAGACCCAGTGCTTC.

The table lists this clonotype with many counts. The chain recombines TRBV6-5 with TRBJ2-3; 9 nucleotides align to TRBD2. Germline trimming cut 2 bases from V and 4 bases from J; bases unmatched to any gene: 1. Germline assignment: CDR1 MNHEY and CDR2 SVGAGI. The CDR3 loop spans 14 amino acids. The CDR3 is CASSYVAGADTQYF. The CDR3 coding sequence is TGTGCCAGCAGTTACGTAGCGGGAGCAGATACGCAGTATTTT.

This clonotype was seen repeatedly, ten times or more. The J gene is TRBJ2-2, the V gene TRBV27; D unclear. Trimming took 3 bases from V and 1 from J, leaving 3 bases between them. The CDR3 is 13 amino acids. Germline CDR1 is MNHEY and CDR2 is SMNVEV (reference sequence). The CDR3: CASSLVNTGELFF. For the CDR3, the DNA is TGTGCCAGCAGTTTGGTGAACACCGGGGAGCTGTTTTTT.